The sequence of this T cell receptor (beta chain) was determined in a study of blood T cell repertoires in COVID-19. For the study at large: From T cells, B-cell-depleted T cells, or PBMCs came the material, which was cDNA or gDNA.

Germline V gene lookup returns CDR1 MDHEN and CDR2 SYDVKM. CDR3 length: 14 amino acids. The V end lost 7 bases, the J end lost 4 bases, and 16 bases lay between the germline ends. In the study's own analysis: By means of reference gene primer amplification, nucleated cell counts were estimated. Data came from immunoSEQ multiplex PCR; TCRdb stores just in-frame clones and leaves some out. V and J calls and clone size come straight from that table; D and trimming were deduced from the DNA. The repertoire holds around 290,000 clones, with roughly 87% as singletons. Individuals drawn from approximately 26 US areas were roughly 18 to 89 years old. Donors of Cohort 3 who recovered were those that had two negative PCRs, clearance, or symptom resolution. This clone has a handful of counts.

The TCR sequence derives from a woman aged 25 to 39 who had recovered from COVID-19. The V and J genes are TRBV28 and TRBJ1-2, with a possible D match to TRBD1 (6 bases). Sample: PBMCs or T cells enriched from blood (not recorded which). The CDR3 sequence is CASTGGGRGYGYTF. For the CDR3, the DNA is TGTGCCAGCACCGGGGGCGGGAGGGGCTATGGCTACACCTTC.